This T cell receptor beta chain was sequenced during a study of blood T cell repertoires in COVID-19. Study information: T cells, B-cell-depleted T cells, or PBMCs supplied cDNA or gDNA.

Authors' data handling: It was from reference gene primer amplification that nucleated cell counts were estimated. TCRdb's table, derived via immunoSEQ multiplex PCR, lists solely in-frame clones and lacks some. D and trimming come from the DNA, and the V and J calls and clone size come from that table. The sample yields around 400,000 clones, roughly nine tenths seen once. Participants were placed into cohorts based on the clinical history they reported. Up to 2 weeks before entering the study, exposed participants had met a COVID-19 case. The TCR originated in a middle-aged woman who had been exposed to COVID-19. The sample taken for sequencing was PBMCs or T cells enriched from blood (not recorded which).

The CDR3 protein is CASSLPPGDGTEAFF. The CDR3 bases are TGTGCCAGCAGTTTACCTCCGGGGGACGGCACTGAAGCTTTCTTT. This rearrangement joins TRBV6-5 to TRBJ1-1; possibly TRBD1 for D (5 bases). The CDR3 extends over 15 amino acids. Trimming shortened V by 4 bases and J by 4 bases, and 16 bases separated the two germline ends. CDR1 is MNHEY, CDR2 SVGAGI, per germline.